A single T cell receptor beta chain is shown here with its context. This CDR3 is 14 amino acids long. Per germline, CDR1 LNHDA and CDR2 SQIVND (reference sequence). The V end was cut by 6 bases, the J end by 6 bases, with 15 bases between. The record originates from a study of blood T cell repertoires in COVID-19. Across the study: Specimens from acute and convalescent COVID-19 originated in the United States, Italy and Spain. Sources were T cells, B-cell-depleted T cells, or PBMCs; the material itself was cDNA or gDNA.

Per the original methods: Cell counts per sample came from amplifying reference gene primers. Profiling relied on immunoSEQ multiplex PCR, and the TCRdb table lists in-frame clones only, not all of them. V, J and clone size were drawn from that table, and D and trimming were deduced from the DNA. Among fewer than 80,000 clones listed, roughly 90% were seen once. The TCR sequence derives from a woman aged 45-59 years with active or convalescent COVID-19. The genes are TRBV19 and TRBJ2-1, with D perhaps TRBD1 (5 bases). Sequencing was performed on peripheral blood. The CDR3 coding sequence is TGTGCCAGTAGCTTTGACAGAATCCTCAATGAGCAGTTCTTC. It codes for CASSFDRILNEQFF. Full variable domain (outside the CDR3, taken from reference TRBV19 and TRBJ2-1): DGGITQSPKYLFRKEGQNVTLSCEQNLNHDAMYWYRQDPGQGLRLIYYSQIVNDFQKGDIAEGYSVSREKKESFPLTVTSAQKNPTAFYLCASSFDRILNEQFFGPGTRLTVL.